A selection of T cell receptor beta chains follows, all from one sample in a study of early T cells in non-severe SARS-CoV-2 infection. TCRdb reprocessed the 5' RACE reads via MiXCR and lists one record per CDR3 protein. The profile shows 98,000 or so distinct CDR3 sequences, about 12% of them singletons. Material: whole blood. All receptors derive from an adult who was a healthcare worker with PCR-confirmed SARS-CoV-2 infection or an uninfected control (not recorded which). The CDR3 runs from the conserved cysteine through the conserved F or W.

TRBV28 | CASSFPGGRGTEAFF
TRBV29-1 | CSVRTGGSSEQYF
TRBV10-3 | CAISESADSSYEQYF
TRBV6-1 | CASWRGGLGSEQYF
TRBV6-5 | CASSWKHTGANVLTF
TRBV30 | CAWSPSDRGSTFF
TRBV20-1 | CSAEKEGWRSYNSPLHF
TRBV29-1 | CSVAPTDTQYF
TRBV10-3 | CAISDVESTDTQYF
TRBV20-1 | CSAKSGGRGDTQYF
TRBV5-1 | CASSLEDPHYGYTF
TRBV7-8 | CASSLTLGPSYNEQFF
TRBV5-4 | CASSFNRERDEQYF
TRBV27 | CASSSTPSYEQYF
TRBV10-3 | CAISAPPGGGSYEQYF
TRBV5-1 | CASSSPRGTSHYEQYF
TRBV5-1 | CASTKSVSGANVLTF
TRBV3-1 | CASSQAGMGNEKLFF
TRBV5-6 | CASSPYHPSEQYF
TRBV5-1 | CASSWTLSGVRYEQYF
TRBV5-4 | CASSPGTSGTWGEQFF
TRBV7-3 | CASSFHRYNEQFF
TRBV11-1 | CASSYHLAGNYEQYF
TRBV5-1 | CASSFMGSVAGANVLTF
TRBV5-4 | CASSLAWGQGVDGELFF
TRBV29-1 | CSVDLGQGYEQFF
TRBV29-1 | CSVEGARGGTDTQYF
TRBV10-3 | CAITGTDGAYGYTF
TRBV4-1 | CASSPLSGTSGGVSYNEQFF
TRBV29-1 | CSSPLQVSNQPQHF
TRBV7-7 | CASSTGTSGITDTQYF
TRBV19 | CASTPGLAGTISYNEQFF
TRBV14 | CASSQAFGISGNTIYF
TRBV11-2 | CASSLGPGNGDTQYF
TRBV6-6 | CASSTTGTGNREQYF
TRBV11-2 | CASSLGLGNSPLHF
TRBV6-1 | CASVQGTYNEQFF
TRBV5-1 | CASSLVREGLDTQYF
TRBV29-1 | CSVDWGLDEQFF
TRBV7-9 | CASSLGAVEQETQYF
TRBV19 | CASSIGGFLQETQYF
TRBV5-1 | CASSLGGGTEAFF
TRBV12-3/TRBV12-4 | CASSFSGHQPQHF
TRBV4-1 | CASSQEGGFFGQPQHF
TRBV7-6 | CASRSGETQYF
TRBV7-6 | CASSLGGMNTEAFF
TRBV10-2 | CASSETGIPYEQYF
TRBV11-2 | CASSLLSGGTDTQYF
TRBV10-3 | CAISDRAAGGNQPQHF
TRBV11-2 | CASSFTSLRDGFYEQYF
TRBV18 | CASSPPSRDTANGYTF
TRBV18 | CASYRWVPGANVLTF
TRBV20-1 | CSARGGSNQPQHF